Shown below are 18 T cell receptor beta chains from a single sample sequenced in a study of blood T cell repertoires in COVID-19. Profiling relied on immunoSEQ multiplex PCR, and the TCRdb table lists in-frame clones only, not all of them. Of roughly 130,000 clones listed, approximately 80% are singletons. The sample taken for sequencing was peripheral blood. Receptors were obtained from a man between 65 and 79 years old with acute or convalescent COVID-19.

This chain links TRBV29-1 with TRBJ2-5; 8 nucleotides agree with TRBD2. V trimming: 6 bases; J trimming: 0 bases; junction bases outside the gene matches: 3. The germline CDR1 and CDR2 sequences are SQVTM and ANQGSEA. The CDR3 is 13 residues long. The CDR3 sequence is CSVRGVYQETQYF. Here the CDR3 DNA reads TGCAGCGTGCGGGGGGTGTACCAAGAGACCCAGTACTTC.

This clone was found once. The gene calls are TRBV29-1 and TRBJ2-5; 7 positions agree with TRBD2. With 5 bases clipped from V and 1 base from J, the junction kept 1 base outside the gene matches. Germline V CDR1 and CDR2: SQVTM, ANQGSEA. The CDR3 has 12 residues. CDR3: CSVTGGQETQYF. The CDR3 nucleotides read TGCAGCGTTACGGGGGGCCAAGAGACCCAGTACTTC.

This clone was recorded only once. The chain couples TRBV14 to TRBJ1-6; D is undetermined. Germline V gene sequence: CDR1 SGHDN, CDR2 FVKESK. V shed 1 base and J shed 5 bases, with 6 bases lying between them. CDR3 size: 14 residues. The CDR3 spells CASSQVTDNSPLHF. The CDR3 nucleotides are TGTGCCAGCAGCCAAGTAACGGATAATTCACCCCTCCACTTT.

The chain recombines TRBV13 with TRBJ1-3; 9 bases agree with TRBD1. V gave up 2 bases and J gave up 8 bases; unmatched junction bases: 7. Germline CDR1 reads PRHDT; CDR2 reads FYEKMQ (reference sequence). The CDR3 is 15 amino acids. In DNA, the CDR3 is TGTGCCAGCAGCTTATATCGGACAGGGGTCCACACCATATATTTT. Translation gives CASSLYRTGVHTIYF.

V is TRBV7-9 and J is TRBJ1-1; maybe TRBD1 (6 bases). Germline-derived CDR1 and CDR2 are SEHNR and FQNEAQ (reference sequence). The length of the CDR3 is 12 residues. Trimming took off 4 bases at V and 3 bases at J, with 6 bases between the two ends. CDR3 protein: CASSYRDTEAFF. CDR3 DNA: TGTGCCAGCAGCTACAGGGACACTGAAGCTTTCTTT.

The rearrangement links TRBV7-9 to TRBJ2-2, with TRBD1 matching over 11 bases. The CDR3 is made up of 15 amino acids. V trimming: 4 bases; J trimming: 4 bases; junction bases outside the gene matches: 2. Germline CDR1 SEHNR, CDR2 FQNEAQ (reference sequence). CDR3 protein: CASSYGTGGTGELFF. The DNA for the CDR3 is TGTGCCAGCAGCTATGGGACAGGGGGCACCGGGGAGCTGTTTTTT.

The V gene is TRBV2, the J gene TRBJ2-3, with 7 bases fitting TRBD1. J lost 4 bases, V lost 6 bases, and 1 base had no gene match. The CDR3 totals 12 residues. Germline loops: CDR1 SNHLY, CDR2 FYNNEI. The CDR3 region is CASRGQSDTQYF. The CDR3 DNA reads TGTGCCAGCAGGGGACAGTCAGATACGCAGTATTTT.

J is TRBJ2-7 and V is TRBV21-1; whether TRBD2, the table's D call, matches the DNA was not checked. TRBV21-1 is reported as a pseudogene. CDR3 length: 22 residues. The CDR3 DNA sequence: TGTGCCAGACTAAGGGGGGCCTCGTCCCGCGGGACTAGCGGGGGGAACACCTACGAGCAGTACTTC. It specifies CARLRGASSRGTSGGNTYEQYF.

This chain joins TRBV28 and TRBJ2-7; 9 bases line up with TRBD2. Germline trimming cut 3 bases from V and 4 bases from J; bases unmatched to any gene: 10. The CDR3 is made up of 16 amino acids. Germline CDR1 and CDR2: MDHEN and SYDVKM. The CDR3, as DNA: TGTGCCAGCAGTTTTCAGCGAAGCGGGGGGAGGTACGAGCAGTACTTC. Translation: CASSFQRSGGRYEQYF.

The genes are TRBV5-6 and TRBJ1-2, with 7 bases aligning to TRBD1. The ends lost 4 bases at V and 4 bases at J; junction bases unmatched: 7. This CDR3 is 14 amino acids long. Germline lookup yields CDR1 SGHDT and CDR2 YYEEEE. The DNA for the CDR3 is TGTGCCAGCAGCCCGACAGGGCTGGGCTATGGCTACACCTTC. Its translation: CASSPTGLGYGYTF.

V is TRBV4-2 and J is TRBJ1-1, with TRBD1 identical over 7 bases. Germline CDR1 LGHNA, CDR2 YNFKEQ. CDR3 length: 14 amino acids. V shed 4 bases, J shed 1 base, and the junction held 3 bases outside the gene matches. The DNA of the CDR3 is TGTGCCAGCAGCCCCCGACAGGGGAACACTGAAGCTTTCTTT. Amino acids: CASSPRQGNTEAFF.

This clone has just one count. The chain links TRBV10-3 to TRBJ2-7; 7 nucleotides line up with TRBD1. Looked up from germline, CDR1 is ENHRY and CDR2 is SYGVKD. Trimming cost V 2 bases and J 4 bases; bases outside gene matches: 14. The CDR3 is 17 residues long. CDR3 DNA sequence: TGTGCCATCAGTGAGCCGAGCCAAGGGGGCGCAAGGTACGAGCAGTACTTC. This translates into CAISEPSQGGARYEQYF.

The table lists this clone with a few counts. J is TRBJ1-1 and V is TRBV6-5; D is ambiguous. Germline V gene data show CDR1 as MNHEY and CDR2 as SVGAGI. This CDR3 comprises 14 residues. The V end was cut by 4 bases, the J end by 5 bases, with 14 bases between. CDR3 bases: TGTGCCAGCAGTTCCCTTAGACAAAGAACTGAAGCTTTCTTT. This encodes CASSSLRQRTEAFF.

This clone was seen once. V and J are TRBV24-1 and TRBJ2-1, with D perhaps matching TRBD1 (6 bases). Germline V gene data show CDR1 as KGHDR and CDR2 as SFDVKD. The CDR3 has 13 residues. V was pared by 4 bases and J by 10 bases, with 13 bases between. Written as DNA, the CDR3 is TGTGCCACCAGTGAGTCAGGGGTTGAAGAGCAGTTCTTC. This translates into CATSESGVEEQFF.

This rearrangement joins TRBV12-3 or TRBV12-4 to TRBJ1-5, with TRBD1 as a possible D gene (6 bases). V shed 4 bases and J shed 5 bases, with 9 bases lying between them. CDR3 size: 13 residues. CDR3 residues: CASSWTADQPQHF. The CDR3 DNA reads TGTGCCAGCAGTTGGACAGCCGATCAGCCCCAGCATTTT.

This clone appeared a few times. J is TRBJ1-1 and V is TRBV2; 9 bases are a match to TRBD1. Germline V gives CDR1 SNHLY, CDR2 FYNNEI. The CDR3 has 13 residues. Trimming at V came to 6 bases and at J to 5 bases, leaving 4 bases not matched to a gene. DNA of the CDR3: TGTGCCAGCAGACGACAGGGGGGGACTGAAGCTTTCTTT. Protein: CASRRQGGTEAFF.

The chain uses TRBV4-1 and TRBJ2-3; TRBD2 is a possible D gene (5 bases). The CDR3 loop spans 19 amino acids. CDR1 MGHRA and CDR2 YSYEKL come from the germline V gene. Between the trimmed V and J ends, which lost 1 base and 1 base, there was a span of 21 bases. The CDR3 DNA is TGCGCCAGCAGCCAAGTGGGCCTGAGAGCGGAGGCTGGCACAGATACGCAGTATTTT. It specifies CASSQVGLRAEAGTDTQYF.

This chain joins TRBV11-2 and TRBJ1-6, with 7 positions matching TRBD1. Germline CDR1 is SGHAT and CDR2 is FQNNGV. The CDR3 totals 18 residues. After removal of 1 base from V and 6 bases from J, the junction contained 12 bases not matched to a gene. CDR3 DNA sequence: TGTGCCAGCAGCTTAGGGCGATTAGGGGGCGCGGGTAATTCACCCCTCCACTTT. Protein product: CASSLGRLGGAGNSPLHF.